The 26 T cell receptor beta chains below were found in one sample sequenced in a study of human T cells and chemical hapten exposure. The library attached unique molecular identifiers to individual cDNA molecules. MiXCR, run by TCRdb on the reads, gives a single entry per CDR3 protein. The data hold several thousand distinct CDR3 sequences, with 45% to 50% observed a single time. Treatment: therapeutic diphenylcyclopropenone sensitization with weekly scalp DPC. The sample was whole blood, taken before DPC sensitization or 2, 6, or about 24 weeks after (not recorded which). Every receptor here comes from an adult with alopecia areata. Some clones in this sample may be carry-over from other donors' samples. This table probably holds off-target reads from a library built for another chain.

This chain links TRBV12-5 with TRBJ2-2; D unresolved. The CDR3 runs to 15 residues. Germline lookup yields CDR1 LGHNT and CDR2 FRNRAP. V was shortened by 5 bases and J by 5 bases, with 15 bases between the two germline ends. CDR3 sequence: CASGAVRAPTGELFF. CDR3 DNA: TGTGCTAGTGGTGCCGTCCGGGCCCCTACCGGGGAGCTGTTTTTT.

On this clonotype: The junction and the germline gene differ at one end; a read error may be behind it. This sequence joins TRBV4-3 and TRBJ2-7; D is unclear. The germline CDR1 and CDR2 sequences are LGHNA and YSLEER. The CDR3 length is 17 residues. As DNA, the CDR3 is TGCGCCAGCAGCGAAGAAGGACCCAGGATGGGCAGCTACGAGCAGTACTTC. Protein sequence: CASSEEGPRMGSYEQYF.

V and J are TRBV12-3 or TRBV12-4 and TRBJ2-5; D is perhaps TRBD1 (6 bases). Trimming stripped 5 bases from V and 5 bases from J, with 18 bases between. The CDR3 contains 15 residues. The CDR3 DNA follows: TGTGCCAGCAGTCCCTCAACAGGGCTCCGGGAGACCCAGTACTTC. It yields the protein CASSPSTGLRETQYF.

The genes are TRBV18 and TRBJ2-1; 7 nucleotides agree with TRBD2. The length of the CDR3 is 14 residues. The germline V gene has CDR1 KGHSH and CDR2 LQKENI. V lost 6 bases to trimming and J lost 7 bases; unmatched junction nucleotides: 9. CDR3 coding DNA: TGTGCCAGCTCCCCGGGGAGCGGGGTGAATGAGCAGTTCTTC. Translated, it gives CASSPGSGVNEQFF.

This chain uses TRBV19 with TRBJ1-1, with D unclear. Trimming removed 0 bases from V and 4 bases from J, with 0 bases in between. The germline CDR1 and CDR2 sequences are LNHDA and SQIVND (reference sequence). The CDR3 is 11 amino acids. The CDR3 region is CASSIDTEAFF. In nucleotides, the CDR3 is TGTGCCAGTAGTATAGACACTGAAGCTTTCTTT.

The gene calls are TRBV4-1 and TRBJ2-5; D remains ambiguous. The germline V and J ends were trimmed by 1 base and 2 bases, with 14 bases remaining between them. The CDR3 is 16 residues long. Germline CDR1 MGHRA, CDR2 YSYEKL. The DNA of the CDR3 is TGCGCCAGCAGCCAAGGGGCCCTCACAGCGCAAGAGACCCAGTACTTC. This gives the protein CASSQGALTAQETQYF.

V gene TRBV5-1 combines with J gene TRBJ2-2; perhaps TRBD1 as D (7 bases). The ends were cut back, 4 bases at V and 0 bases at J, with 13 bases in the middle. From germline, CDR1 is SGHRS and CDR2 YFSETQ. This CDR3 is 16 amino acids long. The CDR3 region is CASSGGDRANTGELFF. In DNA form, the CDR3 reads TGCGCCAGCAGCGGAGGGGACAGAGCGAACACCGGGGAGCTGTTTTTT.

The chain employs TRBV11-2 and TRBJ2-3, with a tentative D call TRBD2 (6 bases). The germline V gene has CDR1 SGHAT and CDR2 FQNNGV. The CDR3 runs 14 residues. V lost 5 bases and J lost 6, with 15 bases in between. DNA for the CDR3: TGTGCCAGCAGCCTCGAGCAGGCGGGGGATACGCAGTATTTT. This codes for CASSLEQAGDTQYF.

The chain is built from TRBV6-5 and TRBJ2-7; 7 bases match TRBD1. J gave up 2 bases and V 0 bases, and 4 bases lay outside the gene matches. Germline V gene sequence: CDR1 MNHEY, CDR2 SVGAGI. The CDR3 is 15 amino acids. The CDR3 DNA is TGTGCCAGCAGTTACTCGGGGACAGAGCCCTACGAGCAGTACTTC. This gives the protein CASSYSGTEPYEQYF.

V gene TRBV6-2 or TRBV6-3 combines with J gene TRBJ2-1, with 8 bases lining up with TRBD2. The germline V gene has CDR1 MNHEY and CDR2 SVGEGT. There are 14 residues in the CDR3. Trimming removed 8 bases from V and 4 bases from J; junction bases left unmatched: 7. For the CDR3, the DNA is TGTGCCAGCCGCCAGCGGGAGAGGTACAATGAGCAGTTCTTC. The encoded protein is CASRQRERYNEQFF.

The chain is built from TRBV6-2 or TRBV6-3 and TRBJ2-3, with 10 bases fitting TRBD2. Per germline, CDR1 MNHEY and CDR2 SVGEGT. V lost 0 bases, J lost 2 bases, and 2 bases stayed unmatched. The CDR3 spans 16 residues. The DNA for the CDR3 is TGTGCCAGCAGTTACTCGGGACTAGCGTTCACAGATACGCAGTATTTT. Its translation is CASSYSGLAFTDTQYF.

A few counts support this clonotype. The CDR3 bases are TGTGCCAGCAGCTCACAGGCTAGCTCCTACAATGAGCAGTTCTTC. Protein sequence: CASSSQASSYNEQFF. The chain is built from TRBV11-2 and TRBJ2-1, with TRBD1 as a possible D gene (5 bases). CDR1 and CDR2 (germline): SGHAT, FQNNGV. V lost 4 bases and J lost 0, with 10 bases in between. The CDR3 extends over 15 amino acids.

This clonotype occurred a few times. This rearrangement joins TRBV4-3 to TRBJ2-1, with TRBD2 matching over 12 bases. The CDR3 has 20 residues. V was clipped by 1 base and J by 0 bases; unmatched bases: 10. Per germline, CDR1 LGHNA and CDR2 YSLEER. The chain's CDR3 is CASSQGLAGGPYNSYNEQFF. The CDR3 coding sequence is TGCGCCAGCAGCCAAGGGCTAGCGGGAGGGCCTTACAACTCCTACAATGAGCAGTTCTTC.

This clonotype was counted a few times. This rearrangement joins TRBV7-3 to TRBJ2-6; D call uncertain. V dropped 5 bases and J dropped 0 bases, with 11 bases sitting between them. Germline values: CDR1 SGHTA, CDR2 FQGTGA. CDR3 length: 16 residues. CDR3: CASSPHTSSGANVLTF. For the CDR3, the DNA is TGTGCCAGCAGCCCCCATACCAGCTCTGGGGCCAACGTCCTGACTTTC.

The V gene is TRBV5-1, the J gene TRBJ2-7; 8 bases are a match to TRBD1. The germline gives CDR1 SGHRS, CDR2 YFSETQ. The CDR3 has 13 amino acids. With V trimmed by 5 bases and J by 3 bases, 4 bases remained unmatched. Written as DNA, the CDR3 is TGCGCCAGCAGTTGGACAGGGCGCTACGAGCAGTACTTC. It yields the protein CASSWTGRYEQYF.

The rearrangement links TRBV12-5 to TRBJ2-5, with 8 bases aligning to TRBD1. This CDR3 is 17 amino acids long. Trimming cost V 2 bases and J 5 bases; bases outside gene matches: 13. Germline CDR1 reads LGHNT; CDR2 reads FRNRAP. The CDR3 loop reads CASGLSLGTGVGETQYF. CDR3 bases: TGTGCTAGTGGTTTGTCACTCGGGACAGGAGTAGGGGAGACCCAGTACTTC.

This chain joins TRBV7-9 and TRBJ1-1; 9 positions match TRBD1. The CDR3 covers 13 residues. Germline CDR1 is SEHNR and CDR2 is FQNEAQ (reference sequence). Trimming cost V 5 bases and J 11 bases; bases outside gene matches: 9. CDR3 DNA: TGTGCCAGCAGCCCCGGGACAGGGCGGCAGGCTTTCTTT. Its protein product is CASSPGTGRQAFF.

In DNA form, the CDR3 reads TGTGCCAGCAGCTTAGTACAGGGATTAGGTGTGAACACTGAAGCTTTCTTT. This gives the protein CASSLVQGLGVNTEAFF. This chain links TRBV7-9 with TRBJ1-1, with a possible D match to TRBD1 (6 bases). Germline V gene data show CDR1 as SEHNR and CDR2 as FQNEAQ (reference sequence). The V gene lost 1 base and the J gene lost 0 bases, with 15 bases spanning the gap. This CDR3 has 17 residues. The full variable domain, completed using reference TRBV7-9 and TRBJ1-1, is DTGVSQNPRHKITKRGQNVTFRCDPISEHNRLYWYRQTLGQGPEFLTYFQNEAQLEKSRLLSDRFSAERPKGSFSTLEIQRTEQGDSAMYLCASSLVQGLGVNTEAFFGQGTRLTVV.

The chain combines TRBV29-1 with TRBJ2-5, with D perhaps matching TRBD1 (5 bases). The CDR3 sequence is 12 residues long. The germline V gene encodes CDR1 SQVTM and CDR2 ANQGSEA. The V gene lost 5 bases and the J gene lost 5 bases, with 12 bases spanning the gap. This CDR3 is CSVIAGPETQYF. In DNA, the CDR3 is TGCAGCGTTATCGCAGGGCCCGAGACCCAGTACTTC.

The chain recombines TRBV7-8 with TRBJ2-7; D gene uncertain. The CDR3 is 12 amino acids. Germline V gene lookup returns CDR1 SGHVS and CDR2 FQNEAQ. Between the trimmed V and J ends, which lost 4 bases and 5 bases, there was a span of 9 bases. The CDR3 region is CASSSGYHEQYF. The DNA for the CDR3 is TGTGCCAGCAGCTCGGGTTACCACGAGCAGTACTTC.

The J gene is TRBJ2-5, the V gene TRBV7-8, with TRBD2 identical over 13 bases. After removal of 5 bases from V and 4 bases from J, the junction contained 4 bases not matched to a gene. Germline CDR1 reads SGHVS; CDR2 reads FQNEAQ. This CDR3 is 15 amino acids long. In DNA, the CDR3 is TGTGCCAGCAGCCCAAGGACTAGCGGGGGAGAGACCCAGTACTTC. Translating gives CASSPRTSGGETQYF.

The J gene is TRBJ2-1, the V gene TRBV27; D is uncertain. Trimming took off 5 bases at V and 6 bases at J, with 17 bases between the two ends. CDR3 length: 15 amino acids. Germline loops: CDR1 MNHEY, CDR2 SMNVEV (reference sequence). Here the CDR3 reads CASSPAPPAFNEQFF. CDR3 sequence (DNA): TGTGCCAGCAGTCCGGCCCCTCCTGCCTTCAATGAGCAGTTCTTC.

The V and J genes are TRBV20-1 and TRBJ2-3; TRBD1 aligns across 8 bases. The germline V gene has CDR1 DFQATT and CDR2 SNEGSKA (reference sequence). The J segment lost 1 base and the V segment lost 0 bases, leaving 6 bases of the junction unmatched. The CDR3 contains 16 residues. In nucleotides, the CDR3 is TGCAGTGCTAGAGACCCCGGACAGGGAGGCACAGATACGCAGTATTTT. Translation: CSARDPGQGGTDTQYF.

The chain uses TRBV14 and TRBJ2-1; D call uncertain. In germline, CDR1 is SGHDN, CDR2 FVKESK. CDR3 size: 13 residues. V lost 1 base to trimming and J lost 8 bases, with 9 bases between them. The CDR3 sequence is CASSQVVDHEQFF. The CDR3 DNA reads as TGTGCCAGCAGCCAAGTGGTAGACCATGAGCAGTTCTTC.

This clonotype was seen a handful of times. The V gene is TRBV11-2, the J gene TRBJ2-5; D not certain. V lost 5 bases, J lost 5 bases, and 9 bases lay in between. The CDR3 sequence is 12 residues long. Germline loops: CDR1 SGHAT, CDR2 FQNNGV. The CDR3: CASSLRVETQYF. For the CDR3, the DNA is TGTGCCAGCAGCCTCCGCGTGGAGACCCAGTACTTC.

V is TRBV19 and J is TRBJ2-5, with unresolved D. The germline gives CDR1 LNHDA, CDR2 SQIVND (reference sequence). This CDR3 spans 13 amino acids. The V end lost 5 bases, the J end lost 7 bases, and 14 bases lay between the germline ends. CDR3 protein: CASSLGPPGTQYF. The CDR3 nucleotides read TGTGCCAGTAGTTTGGGCCCTCCAGGGACCCAGTACTTC.